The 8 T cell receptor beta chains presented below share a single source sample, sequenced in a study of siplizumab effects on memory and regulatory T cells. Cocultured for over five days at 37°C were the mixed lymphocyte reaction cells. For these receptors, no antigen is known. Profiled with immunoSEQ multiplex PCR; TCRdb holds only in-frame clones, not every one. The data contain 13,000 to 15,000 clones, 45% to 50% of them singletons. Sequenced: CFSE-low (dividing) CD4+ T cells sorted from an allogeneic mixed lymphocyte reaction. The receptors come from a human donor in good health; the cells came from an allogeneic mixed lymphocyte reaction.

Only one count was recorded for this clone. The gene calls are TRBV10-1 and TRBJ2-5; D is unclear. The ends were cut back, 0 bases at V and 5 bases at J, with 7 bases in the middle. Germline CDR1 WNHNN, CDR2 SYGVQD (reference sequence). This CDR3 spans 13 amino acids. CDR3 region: CASSESPTETQYF. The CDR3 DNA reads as TGCGCCAGCAGTGAGTCCCCCACGGAGACCCAGTACTTC.

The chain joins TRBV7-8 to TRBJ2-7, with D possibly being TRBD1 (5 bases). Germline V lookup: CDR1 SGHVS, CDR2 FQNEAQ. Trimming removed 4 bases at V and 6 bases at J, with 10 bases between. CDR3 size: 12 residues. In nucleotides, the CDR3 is TGTGCCAGCAGCTCCCAGGGAATCGAGCAGTACTTC. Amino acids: CASSSQGIEQYF.

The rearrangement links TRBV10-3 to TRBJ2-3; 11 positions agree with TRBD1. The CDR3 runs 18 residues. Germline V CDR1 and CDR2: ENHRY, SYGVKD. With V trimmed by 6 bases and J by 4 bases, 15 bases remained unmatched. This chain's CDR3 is CAISEPGQGVPPPDTQYF. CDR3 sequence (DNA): TGTGCCATCAGCGAACCGGGACAGGGGGTCCCCCCCCCAGATACGCAGTATTTT.

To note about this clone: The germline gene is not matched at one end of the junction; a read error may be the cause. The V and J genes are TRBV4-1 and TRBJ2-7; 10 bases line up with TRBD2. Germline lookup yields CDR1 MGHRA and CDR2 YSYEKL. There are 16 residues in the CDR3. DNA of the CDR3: TGCGCCAGCAACCAAGTGGAGCGGGGGGGTTTCTACGAGCAGTACTTC. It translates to CASNQVERGGFYEQYF.

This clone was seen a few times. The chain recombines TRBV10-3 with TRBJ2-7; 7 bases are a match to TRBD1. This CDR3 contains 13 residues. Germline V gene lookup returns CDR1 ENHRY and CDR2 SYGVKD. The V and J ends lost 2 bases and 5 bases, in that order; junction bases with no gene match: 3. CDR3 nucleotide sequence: TGTGCCATCAGTGAGGACAGGGTACACGAGCAGTACTTC. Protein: CAISEDRVHEQYF.

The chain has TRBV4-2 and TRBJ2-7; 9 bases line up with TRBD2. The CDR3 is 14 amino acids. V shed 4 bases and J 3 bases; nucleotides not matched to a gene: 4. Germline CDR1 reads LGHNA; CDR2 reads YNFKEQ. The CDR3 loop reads CASSPRGGNYEQYF. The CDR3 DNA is TGTGCCAGCAGCCCGCGGGGGGGGAACTACGAGCAGTACTTC.

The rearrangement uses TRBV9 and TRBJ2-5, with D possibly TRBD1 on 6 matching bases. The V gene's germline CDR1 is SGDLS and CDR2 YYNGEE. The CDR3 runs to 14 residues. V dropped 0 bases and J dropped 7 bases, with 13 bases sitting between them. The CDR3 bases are TGTGCCAGCAGCGTAGGACACCCCAGGGGGACCCAGTACTTC. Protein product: CASSVGHPRGTQYF. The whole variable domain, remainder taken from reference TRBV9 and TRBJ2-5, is DSGVTQTPKHLITATGQRVTLRCSPRSGDLSVYWYQQSLDQGLQFLIQYYNGEERAKGNILERFSAQQFPDLHSELNLSSLELGDSALYFCASSVGHPRGTQYFGPGTRLLVL.

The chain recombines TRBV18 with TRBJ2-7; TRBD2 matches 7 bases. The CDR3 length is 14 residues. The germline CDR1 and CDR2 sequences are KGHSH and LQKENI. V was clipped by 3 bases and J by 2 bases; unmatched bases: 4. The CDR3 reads CASSPGRGAYEQYF. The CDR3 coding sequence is TGTGCCAGCTCACCGGGGAGGGGAGCCTACGAGCAGTACTTC.